This passage covers 21 T cell receptor beta chains from one sample sequenced in a study of blood T cell repertoires in COVID-19. Only in-frame clones appear in the TCRdb table, and some are missing; sequencing was by immunoSEQ multiplex PCR. The sample yields about 500,000 clones, about 89% seen once. The source material was peripheral blood. The receptors here all came from a woman between 50 and 59 years old with COVID-19, enrolled during active disease.

V gene TRBV5-1 combines with J gene TRBJ1-1; 7 positions agree with TRBD1. This CDR3 region has 17 residues. Per the germline V gene, CDR1 is SGHRS and CDR2 is YFSETQ. J was trimmed by 3 bases and V by 4 bases; bases with no gene match: 15. The CDR3 sequence is CASSLRTGPLLDTEAFF. CDR3 DNA: TGCGCCAGCAGCCTCCGGACAGGCCCCTTGTTGGACACTGAAGCTTTCTTT.

As regards this clone: Other DNA sequences in the sample encode the same CDR3. This rearrangement joins TRBV5-1 to TRBJ2-3; 11 bases line up with TRBD2. The CDR3 consists of 16 residues. V shed 0 bases and J 3 bases; nucleotides not matched to a gene: 3. The germline gives CDR1 SGHRS, CDR2 YFSETQ. CDR3 region: CASSLDSGGATDTQYF. The CDR3 DNA follows: TGCGCCAGCAGCTTGGATAGCGGGGGGGCAACAGATACGCAGTATTTT.

This clone was seen only once. V usage is TRBV7-8 and J usage is TRBJ2-7, with a tentative D call TRBD2 (5 bases). The V end was cut by 1 base, the J end by 3 bases, with 13 bases between. Germline-derived CDR1 and CDR2 are SGHVS and FQNEAQ. This CDR3 comprises 15 residues. The CDR3 region is CASSLVSGSDYEQYF. For the CDR3, the DNA is TGTGCCAGCAGCTTAGTATCGGGGTCCGACTACGAGCAGTACTTC.

V and J are TRBV30 and TRBJ1-1; a weak D match, TRBD1 (5 bases). The V end was cut by 3 bases, the J end by 7 bases, with 12 bases between. The CDR3 runs to 12 residues. Looked up from germline, CDR1 is GTSNPN and CDR2 is SVGIG (reference sequence). The CDR3 nucleotides read TGTGCCTGGAGACACCGTAGGGGTGAAGCTTTCTTT. Its translation is CAWRHRRGEAFF.

The V and J genes are TRBV10-3 and TRBJ1-6; D perhaps matches TRBD1 (6 bases). Germline V gene sequence: CDR1 ENHRY, CDR2 SYGVKD. There are 17 residues in the CDR3. V was pared by 0 bases and J by 6 bases, with 15 bases between. The CDR3 region is CAISESRTQGLNSPLHF. For the CDR3, the DNA is TGTGCCATCAGTGAGTCTCGCACCCAGGGGCTTAATTCACCCCTCCACTTT.

The chain joins TRBV11-2 to TRBJ1-5; 11 bases map to TRBD1. The germline V gene encodes CDR1 SGHAT and CDR2 FQNNGV. The CDR3 runs 17 residues. V was pared by 4 bases and J by 7 bases, with 12 bases of the junction left unmatched. CDR3 sequence (DNA): TGTGCCAGCAGCTCAGGGTCCCCGGACAGGGGGCGGCAGCCCCAGCATTTT. Protein sequence: CASSSGSPDRGRQPQHF.

The rearrangement links TRBV5-5 to TRBJ2-2; D gene ambiguous. The CDR3 covers 14 residues. Trimming stripped 0 bases from V and 5 bases from J, with 8 bases between. CDR1 SGHKS and CDR2 YYEKEE come from the germline V gene (reference sequence). CDR3 region: CASSLGVRTGELFF. In DNA, the CDR3 is TGTGCCAGCAGCTTGGGAGTGAGGACCGGGGAGCTGTTTTTT.

The chain couples TRBV7-8 to TRBJ2-1; 8 nucleotides agree with TRBD2. CDR1 and CDR2 from the germline V gene are SGHVS and FQNEAQ. This CDR3 region has 15 residues. Trimming took 7 bases from V and 2 from J; bases not matched to a gene: 7. Written as DNA, the CDR3 is TGTGCCAGCATCTTGGGCGGGGGGACCTACAATGAGCAGTTCTTC. It translates to CASILGGGTYNEQFF.

J is TRBJ1-1 and V is TRBV29-1, with D maybe TRBD1 (5 bases). The CDR3 spans 13 residues. V shed 7 bases and J shed 2 bases, with 14 bases lying between them. CDR1 is SQVTM and CDR2 is ANQGSEA in the germline V gene. The CDR3 region has the DNA TGCAGCGCGATATGGGGGGGTAACACTGAAGCTTTCTTT. This gives the protein CSAIWGGNTEAFF.

The count of this clone is one. V is TRBV19 and J is TRBJ2-5; D is possibly TRBD2 (5 bases). This CDR3 is built from 13 residues. Trimming shortened V by 4 bases and J by 2 bases, and 8 bases separated the two germline ends. From germline, CDR1 is LNHDA and CDR2 SQIVND (reference sequence). CDR3 nucleotides: TGTGCCAGTAGTAGAGGGCGTCAAGAGACCCAGTACTTC. It encodes CASSRGRQETQYF.

The genes are TRBV19 and TRBJ2-4; D not certain. Germline V CDR1 and CDR2: LNHDA, SQIVND (reference sequence). This CDR3 has 15 residues. V lost 3 bases, J lost 6 bases, and 15 bases lay in between. This chain's CDR3 is CASSIGEFIGNIQYF. The CDR3 region has the DNA TGTGCCAGTAGTATTGGAGAGTTTATTGGAAACATTCAGTACTTC.

This clone was picked up one time. This chain uses TRBV5-8 with TRBJ2-5; maybe TRBD2 (5 bases). The CDR3 consists of 17 residues. Germline V gene sequence: CDR1 SGHTS, CDR2 YDEGEE. The V end was cut by 4 bases, the J end by 0 bases, with 19 bases between. DNA of the CDR3: TGTGCCAGCAGCCCTGGAGTAATGAGCGGAGACCAAGAGACCCAGTACTTC. Residues: CASSPGVMSGDQETQYF.

The chain recombines TRBV11-2 with TRBJ1-1; D is possibly TRBD1 (6 bases). This CDR3 region has 16 residues. V lost 1 base, J lost 1 base, and 13 bases lay in between. Per germline, CDR1 SGHAT and CDR2 FQNNGV. The CDR3, as DNA: TGTGCCAGCAGCTTAGTCAGGGGACATGGGAACACTGAAGCTTTCTTT. Amino acid sequence: CASSLVRGHGNTEAFF.

The genes are TRBV10-3 and TRBJ2-5; TRBD2 agrees at 9 bases. Germline V lookup: CDR1 ENHRY, CDR2 SYGVKD. V was clipped by 5 bases and J by 2 bases; unmatched bases: 9. CDR3 length: 16 residues. CDR3: CAISPVSGGVQETQYF. CDR3 bases: TGTGCCATCAGTCCCGTTAGCGGGGGAGTTCAAGAGACCCAGTACTTC.

V is TRBV24-1 and J is TRBJ2-5; TRBD2 is a possible D gene (6 bases). CDR3 length: 15 amino acids. V lost 0 bases, J lost 2 bases, and 9 bases lay in between. Germline CDR1 is KGHDR and CDR2 is SFDVKD. CDR3 amino acids: CATSDLLGGQETQYF. The CDR3 DNA reads TGTGCCACCAGTGATTTGTTGGGGGGACAAGAGACCCAGTACTTC.

This clone appeared a few times. The CDR3 sequence is CASSLEGLQPQHF. The CDR3 DNA sequence: TGTGCCAGCAGCTTAGAGGGGCTTCAGCCCCAGCATTTT. The V gene is TRBV7-9, the J gene TRBJ1-5; the D gene is possibly TRBD1 (5 bases). Per germline, CDR1 SEHNR and CDR2 FQNEAQ (reference sequence). This CDR3 spans 13 amino acids. Deletions cut 1 base from V and 6 bases from J, with 7 bases between.

The chain joins TRBV5-4 to TRBJ1-2, with D perhaps TRBD1 (6 bases). This CDR3 is built from 13 residues. V dropped 4 bases and J dropped 4 bases, with 11 bases sitting between them. CDR1 and CDR2 (germline): SGHNT, YYREEE (reference sequence). CDR3 coding DNA: TGTGCCAGCAGCCTCGAACAGGGCTATGGCTACACCTTC. This encodes CASSLEQGYGYTF.

The genes are TRBV7-8 and TRBJ2-1; D gene unclear. From germline, CDR1 is SGHVS and CDR2 FQNEAQ. V was shortened by 0 bases and J by 0 bases, with 9 bases between the two germline ends. This CDR3 contains 16 residues. CDR3 bases: TGTGCCAGCAGCTTAGCTGGTAGGAGCTCCTACAATGAGCAGTTCTTC. It translates to CASSLAGRSSYNEQFF.

This chain links TRBV30 with TRBJ2-2; 9 bases align to TRBD1. V trimming: 2 bases; J trimming: 3 bases; junction bases outside the gene matches: 7. The V gene's germline CDR1 is GTSNPN and CDR2 SVGIG (reference sequence). The CDR3 runs 16 residues. CDR3 protein: CAWSPWDREYTGELFF. Written as DNA, the CDR3 is TGTGCCTGGAGTCCCTGGGACAGGGAATACACCGGGGAGCTGTTTTTT.

V is TRBV5-4 and J is TRBJ1-1; tentative D call: TRBD1 (5 bases). Germline V gene data show CDR1 as SGHNT and CDR2 as YYREEE (reference sequence). This CDR3 is 12 amino acids long. The V and J ends lost 3 bases and 7 bases respectively, with 10 bases between them. Here the CDR3 reads CASSWITGEAFF. In nucleotides, the CDR3 is TGTGCCAGCAGCTGGATCACAGGTGAAGCTTTCTTT.

The V and J genes are TRBV4-2 and TRBJ2-7; perhaps TRBD1 as D (6 bases). Trimming shortened V by 0 bases and J by 0 bases, and 15 bases separated the two germline ends. Per germline, CDR1 LGHNA and CDR2 YNFKEQ. This CDR3 has 17 amino acids. The CDR3 DNA reads as TGTGCCAGCAGCCAAGATTTACCGACAGGACTCTCCTACGAGCAGTACTTC. It translates to CASSQDLPTGLSYEQYF.